The 18 T cell receptor beta chains below come from one sample, sequenced in a study of blood T cell repertoires in COVID-19. TCRdb's table, derived via immunoSEQ multiplex PCR, lists solely in-frame clones and lacks some. The sample includes approximately 190,000 clones, around 84% of them seen just once. Sequences were obtained from peripheral blood. The receptor set was obtained from a man younger than 40 with active or convalescent COVID-19.

The chain's CDR3 is CASSIVQSGGYTF. The DNA for the CDR3 is TGTGCCAGTAGTATTGTCCAGTCGGGTGGCTACACCTTC. V is TRBV19 and J is TRBJ1-2; the D is unclear. This CDR3 is built from 13 residues. Germline V gene data show CDR1 as LNHDA and CDR2 as SQIVND (reference sequence). V was clipped by 3 bases and J by 7 bases, with 12 bases between them.

About this clone itself: The same CDR3 arises from other DNA sequences in this sample as well. The chain combines TRBV7-9 with TRBJ1-1, with D possibly being TRBD1 (6 bases). CDR3 length equals 13 residues. Per germline, CDR1 SEHNR and CDR2 FQNEAQ (reference sequence). V shed 6 bases and J shed 1 base, with 9 bases lying between them. The CDR3 DNA is TGTGCCAGCAGTTCACAGGGGAACACTGAAGCTTTCTTT. Protein product: CASSSQGNTEAFF.

The chain employs TRBV11-1 and TRBJ2-7; D unclear. V was pared by 1 base and J by 1 base, with 5 bases between. The CDR3 runs 13 residues. Germline CDR1 is SGHAT and CDR2 is FQDESV (reference sequence). CDR3 sequence reads: CASSLGRSYEQYV. Here the CDR3 DNA reads TGTGCCAGCAGCTTAGGCAGGTCCTACGAGCAGTACGTC.

The rearrangement joins TRBV7-2 to TRBJ2-2; TRBD2 is a possible D gene (5 bases). The germline CDR1 and CDR2 sequences are SGHTA and FQGNSA. The CDR3 spans 15 residues. V lost 2 bases and J 4 bases, leaving 11 bases between the germline ends. CDR3 coding DNA: TGTGCCAGCAGCTTAAAACTAGGAGGCACCGGGGAGCTGTTTTTT. This encodes CASSLKLGGTGELFF.

In its sample, this clone was seen a few times. The chain couples TRBV12-5 to TRBJ1-2; a possible D gene is TRBD1 (6 bases). The CDR3 spans 13 residues. Trimming left V 3 bases short and J 7 bases short, with 12 bases between. The germline V gene encodes CDR1 LGHNT and CDR2 FRNRAP. In nucleotides, the CDR3 is TGTGCTAGTGGTTTAGAACAGGGTGTTGGCTACACCTTC. This sequence encodes CASGLEQGVGYTF.

V and J are TRBV2 and TRBJ1-6; no reliable D call. Germline CDR1 is SNHLY and CDR2 is FYNNEI. Trimming left V 3 bases short and J 7 bases short, with 13 bases between. CDR3 size: 15 residues. In DNA form, the CDR3 reads TGTGCCAGCAGTGAGGTAGAGGGAGACAATTCACCCCTCCACTTT. This gives the protein CASSEVEGDNSPLHF.

This chain uses TRBV6-5 with TRBJ2-7, with TRBD1 as a possible D gene (6 bases). V was shortened by 8 bases and J by 0 bases, with 17 bases between the two germline ends. The CDR3 consists of 15 residues. Germline V CDR1 and CDR2: MNHEY, SVGAGI. The CDR3 sequence is CASWGSGTTSYEQYV. In DNA form, the CDR3 reads TGTGCCAGCTGGGGATCCGGGACAACCTCCTACGAGCAGTACGTC.

V and J are TRBV6-1 and TRBJ1-5; D remains ambiguous. The V and J ends lost 3 bases and 0 bases respectively, with 6 bases between them. Per the germline V gene, CDR1 is MNHNS and CDR2 is SASEGT. The CDR3 covers 14 residues. The CDR3 DNA reads TGTGCCAGCAGTGACGGGTCTAGCAATCAGCCCCAGCATTTT. It specifies CASSDGSSNQPQHF.

On this clone: Different DNA sequences within this sample yield the same CDR3. The rearrangement joins TRBV6-4 to TRBJ2-3; 9 positions match TRBD2. Germline V gene sequence: CDR1 MRHNA, CDR2 SNTAGT. CDR3 length equals 15 residues. Trimming cost V 1 base and J 1 base; bases outside gene matches: 0. For the CDR3, the DNA is TGTGCCAGCAGTGACTTAGCGGGGGGCACAGATACGCAGTATTTT. Protein: CASSDLAGGTDTQYF.

The J gene is TRBJ1-2, the V gene TRBV30, with D unresolved. This CDR3 is 13 amino acids long. Germline CDR1 is GTSNPN and CDR2 is SVGIG (reference sequence). Trimming cost V 5 bases and J 0 bases, with 10 bases left between them. DNA of the CDR3: TGTGCCTGGCAGGCTCCTCCTAACTATGGCTACACCTTC. Translated, it gives CAWQAPPNYGYTF.

The V call is TRBV6-1, the J call TRBJ2-4; tentative D call: TRBD2 (6 bases). With 2 bases removed from V and 5 bases from J, the gap between germline ends came to 10 bases. This CDR3 is built from 14 residues. Germline V CDR1 and CDR2: MNHNS, SASEGT. DNA of the CDR3: TGTGCCAGCAGTGAAACCGGGAGCCAAAACATTCAGTACTTC. Its translation is CASSETGSQNIQYF.

The chain joins TRBV18 to TRBJ1-2, with TRBD1 as a possible D gene (5 bases). From germline, CDR1 is KGHSH and CDR2 LQKENI. Trimming left V 3 bases short and J 2 bases short, with 10 bases between. This CDR3 region has 14 residues. The CDR3 DNA follows: TGTGCCAGCTCACCTATCGGGGGGAACTATGGCTACACCTTC. It is translated as CASSPIGGNYGYTF. The full variable domain, its missing parts supplied by reference TRBV18 and TRBJ1-2, is NAGVMQNPRHLVRRRGQEARLRCSPMKGHSHVYWYRQLPEEGLKFMVYLQKENIIDESGMPKERFSAEFPKEGPSILRIQQVVRGDSAAYFCASSPIGGNYGYTFGSGTRLTVV.

This chain joins TRBV6-1 and TRBJ1-2; TRBD1 matches at 11 bases. CDR3 length: 17 residues. CDR1 is MNHNS and CDR2 is SASEGT in the germline V gene. Unmatched junction bases numbered 10, after V lost 2 bases and J lost 5 bases. The CDR3 loop reads CASSELSGTGGGYGYTF. In nucleotides, the CDR3 is TGTGCCAGCAGTGAACTGAGCGGGACAGGGGGTGGGTATGGCTACACCTTC.

This chain links TRBV3-1 (or the pseudogene TRBV3-2) with TRBJ2-1; TRBD2 aligns across 15 bases. The V and J ends lost 0 bases and 8 bases, in that order; junction bases with no gene match: 8. Looked up from germline, CDR1 is LGHDT and CDR2 is YNNKEL (reference sequence). CDR3 length equals 18 residues. The CDR3 region is CASSQDPYGTSGRHEQFF. CDR3 DNA sequence: TGTGCCAGCAGCCAAGATCCTTATGGGACTAGCGGGAGGCATGAGCAGTTCTTC.

This chain connects TRBV27 to TRBJ1-1; 7 nucleotides match TRBD1. Trimming at V came to 5 bases and at J to 1 base, leaving 7 bases not matched to a gene. The CDR3 spans 15 residues. CDR1 is MNHEY, CDR2 SMNVEV, per germline (reference sequence). The chain's CDR3 is CASSIKGARNTEAFF. The CDR3, as DNA: TGTGCCAGCAGTATCAAGGGGGCCCGGAACACTGAAGCTTTCTTT.

V is TRBV18 and J is TRBJ2-3; 8 bases are shared with TRBD2. The CDR3 extends over 16 amino acids. V dropped 0 bases and J dropped 2; count of bases not matched to a gene: 4. Germline-derived CDR1 and CDR2 are KGHSH and LQKENI. CDR3 in amino acids: CASSPPTSGDTDTQYF. CDR3 coding DNA: TGTGCCAGCTCACCACCAACTAGCGGAGACACAGATACGCAGTATTTT.

The genes are TRBV6-6 and TRBJ1-2; no definite D call. The germline V gene has CDR1 MNHNY and CDR2 SVGAGI (reference sequence). Trimming stripped 2 bases from V and 4 bases from J, with 14 bases between. The CDR3 loop spans 15 amino acids. For the CDR3, the DNA is TGTGCCAGCAGTTACAGGGAGTCAAGCCTCTATGGCTACACCTTC. Its protein is CASSYRESSLYGYTF.

CDR3 region: CASRYNTGDIQYF. The CDR3 DNA is TGTGCCAGCAGATACAATACAGGGGACATTCAGTACTTC. The chain employs TRBV2 and TRBJ2-4, with 7 bases identical to TRBD1. The CDR3 is 13 amino acids. Germline assignment: CDR1 SNHLY and CDR2 FYNNEI. V was clipped by 6 bases and J by 8 bases; unmatched bases: 7.